The 23 T cell receptor beta chains given below trace back to one sample, sequenced in a study of metastatic and nonmetastatic thyroid tumors. Each patient went into thyroid surgery without having received any treatment. MiXCR was used by TCRdb to re-call the PCR reads. The sample gives about 31,000 clones, approximately 19% of which show up once; 20% to 25% is in the top ten. Sequencing was done on a sample of blood. Receptors were obtained from a female donor with papillary thyroid cancer or a benign thyroid nodule (not recorded which). Some clones in this sample may be carry-over from other donors' samples.

The sample holds many counts of this clone. V and J are TRBV10-1 and TRBJ2-3; either TRBD1 or TRBD2 may fit D (5 bases each). This CDR3 is built from 15 residues. Trimming stripped 4 bases from V and 6 bases from J, with 17 bases between. Germline V gene data show CDR1 as WNHNN and CDR2 as SYGVQD (reference sequence). Here the CDR3 reads CASSVTGTRTDTQYF. Written as DNA, the CDR3 is TGCGCCAGCAGTGTGACGGGGACCAGAACCGATACGCAGTATTTT.

This clone was counted many times. This chain uses TRBV7-3 with TRBJ2-2, with 7 bases identical to TRBD2. This CDR3 is built from 16 residues. Germline values: CDR1 SGHTA, CDR2 FQGTGA. With V trimmed by 5 bases and J by 2 bases, 8 bases remained unmatched. In nucleotides, the CDR3 is TGTGCCAGCAGCCCGATTCCGGGGGGAAACACCGGGGAGCTGTTTTTT. This translates into CASSPIPGGNTGELFF.

This clone is medium-sized. The chain employs TRBV19 and TRBJ1-5; perhaps TRBD1 as D (6 bases). Per the germline V gene, CDR1 is LNHDA and CDR2 is SQIVND (reference sequence). The CDR3 is 14 residues long. Trimming shortened V by 6 bases and J by 0 bases, and 9 bases separated the two germline ends. DNA of the CDR3: TGTGCCAGTAGCCGGACAGTTAGCAATCAGCCCCAGCATTTT. This encodes CASSRTVSNQPQHF.

The table lists this clone with a few counts. The chain has TRBV6-1 and TRBJ2-2; D possibly corresponds to TRBD2 (5 bases). CDR1 is MNHNS and CDR2 is SASEGT in the germline V gene. The V end lost 7 bases, the J end lost 6 bases, and 12 bases lay between the germline ends. This CDR3 region has 13 residues. The CDR3 sequence: CASKAADSGELFF. CDR3 nucleotides: TGTGCCAGCAAGGCGGCGGACTCCGGGGAGCTGTTTTTT.

This clone appeared a few times. Distinct nucleotide sequences in the sample also encode this CDR3. This rearrangement joins TRBV5-4 to TRBJ1-1, with 7 bases matching TRBD1. After removal of 0 bases from V and 1 base from J, the junction contained 3 bases not matched to a gene. The CDR3 sequence is 15 residues long. Germline V gene data show CDR1 as SGHNT and CDR2 as YYREEE (reference sequence). The CDR3: CASSLVRQGNTEAFF. CDR3 in DNA: TGTGCCAGCAGCTTGGTGAGACAGGGGAACACTGAAGCTTTCTTT.

By sample share, this clone is medium-sized. The rearrangement joins TRBV6-1 to TRBJ2-7; D not certain. The V gene's germline CDR1 is MNHNS and CDR2 SASEGT. CDR3 length: 17 amino acids. Trimming cost V 6 bases and J 2 bases, with 23 bases left between them. The CDR3 protein is CASSSKSGSGAPYEQYF. In DNA, the CDR3 is TGTGCCAGCAGCTCGAAGTCAGGATCGGGTGCTCCCTACGAGCAGTACTTC.

This clone showed up many times. Other DNA sequences in the sample encode the same CDR3. V and J are TRBV7-3 and TRBJ2-3, with D possibly TRBD2 on 7 matching bases. CDR1 is SGHTA, CDR2 FQGTGA, per germline. V lost 5 bases to trimming and J lost 5 bases, with 14 bases between them. This CDR3 contains 14 residues. CDR3 in amino acids: CASSRGGGQDTQYF. CDR3 bases: TGTGCCAGCAGCCGAGGGGGGGGGCAAGATACGCAGTATTTT. The whole variable domain, remainder taken from reference TRBV7-3 and TRBJ2-3, is GAGVSQTPSNKVTEKGKYVELRCDPISGHTALYWYRQSLGQGPEFLIYFQGTGAADDSGLPNDRFFAVRPEGSVSTLKIQRTERGDSAVYLCASSRGGGQDTQYFGPGTRLTVL.

This clone was seen many times. The chain uses TRBV7-2 and TRBJ1-3, with TRBD1 matching over 8 bases. Germline CDR1 is SGHTA and CDR2 is FQGNSA. V was pared by 4 bases and J by 2 bases, with 4 bases of the junction left unmatched. This CDR3 is 15 amino acids long. In DNA form, the CDR3 reads TGTGCCAGCAGCTACCAGACAGGGGCTGGAAACACCATATATTTT. It specifies CASSYQTGAGNTIYF.

This clone was counted ten times or more. The rearrangement joins TRBV6-2 or TRBV6-3 to TRBJ2-3; 13 bases are a match to TRBD2. The CDR3 consists of 14 residues. Trimming at V came to 9 bases and at J to 6 bases, leaving 6 bases not matched to a gene. The germline CDR1 and CDR2 sequences are MNHEY and SVGEGT. The CDR3: CASTTSGGIDTQYF. The CDR3 nucleotides are TGTGCCAGTACGACTAGCGGGGGGATCGATACGCAGTATTTT.

This clone was counted ten times or more. The CDR3 is CSARTGTRSTDTQYF. The CDR3 region has the DNA TGCAGTGCAAGGACCGGGACTCGTAGCACAGATACGCAGTATTTT. V and J are TRBV20-1 and TRBJ2-3; perhaps TRBD2 as D (6 bases). The CDR3 sequence is 15 residues long. Germline CDR1 and CDR2: DFQATT and SNEGSKA (reference sequence). The germline V and J ends were trimmed by 6 bases and 0 bases, with 16 bases remaining between them.

The rearrangement links TRBV6-1 to TRBJ2-6, with 7 bases lining up with TRBD1. V lost 4 bases to trimming and J lost 2 bases; unmatched junction nucleotides: 5. Germline CDR1 is MNHNS and CDR2 is SASEGT. The CDR3 contains 16 residues. The chain's CDR3 is CASSAGQVAGANVLTF. The CDR3 DNA reads TGTGCCAGCAGTGCCGGACAGGTCGCTGGGGCCAACGTCCTGACTTTC.

The V call is TRBV7-2, the J call TRBJ2-2, with D perhaps matching TRBD1 (6 bases). The germline V gene encodes CDR1 SGHTA and CDR2 FQGNSA. This CDR3 contains 14 residues. The V and J ends lost 6 bases and 4 bases respectively, with 12 bases between them. The CDR3 DNA is TGTGCCAGCAGTTCAGACAGGCTCACCGGGGAGCTGTTTTTT. Translating it yields CASSSDRLTGELFF.

As for this clone: Given a much more abundant clone one base away, this may be a read error. The rearrangement links TRBV5-1 to TRBJ1-1, with 10 bases identical to TRBD1. Germline lookup yields CDR1 SGHRS and CDR2 YFSETQ. The CDR3 sequence is 13 residues long. The CDR3 region is CASRGTGATKALF. Written as DNA, the CDR3 is TGCGCCAGCCGGGGGACAGGGGCGACTAAAGCTCTCTTT.

This clone was observed at least ten times. V usage is TRBV2 and J usage is TRBJ2-6, with D maybe TRBD2 (7 bases). This CDR3 is built from 15 residues. Germline V gene sequence: CDR1 SNHLY, CDR2 FYNNEI. V lost 10 bases and J lost 0, with 13 bases in between. CDR3 residues: CATARGASGANVLTF. CDR3 sequence (DNA): TGTGCCACCGCACGGGGGGCCTCTGGGGCCAACGTCCTGACTTTC.

Sample share makes this clone medium-sized. The chain couples TRBV12-3 or TRBV12-4 to TRBJ2-1; D may correspond to TRBD1 or TRBD2 (6 bases each). Deletions cut 7 bases from V and 3 bases from J, with 16 bases between. The CDR3 has 15 residues. CDR3 DNA sequence: TGTGCCAGCACCCGTTTAAGGGGGGACTACAATGAGCAGTTCTTC. Translation: CASTRLRGDYNEQFF.

This chain connects TRBV12-3 or TRBV12-4 to TRBJ2-1, with TRBD2 as a possible D gene (6 bases). Trimming removed 1 base from V and 6 bases from J, with 10 bases in between. This CDR3 comprises 14 residues. Here the CDR3 DNA reads TGTGCCAGCAGTTTAGGGGGGGACCTCAATGAGCAGTTCTTC. Protein sequence: CASSLGGDLNEQFF.

This chain links TRBV20-1 with TRBJ1-6; no clear D. Trimming left V 3 bases short and J 6 bases short, with 15 bases between. The CDR3 contains 15 residues. Per the germline V gene, CDR1 is DFQATT and CDR2 is SNEGSKA (reference sequence). The CDR3 nucleotides are TGCAGTGCTAGGCCCGGTGGGGTCCTTAATTCACCCCTCCACTTT. Its translation: CSARPGGVLNSPLHF.

This clone has ten or more counts. The chain recombines TRBV15 with TRBJ1-3, with D maybe TRBD1 (5 bases). The CDR3 length is 15 residues. Germline V gives CDR1 LNHNV, CDR2 YYDKDF (reference sequence). The ends were cut back, 4 bases at V and 9 bases at J, with 19 bases in the middle. In DNA form, the CDR3 reads TGTGCCACCAGCAACCAAGCCGTTGGGGGGGGCACCATATATTTT. This codes for CATSNQAVGGGTIYF.

This clone has ten or more counts. V usage is TRBV7-9 and J usage is TRBJ2-7; the D gene is possibly TRBD1 (6 bases). The CDR3 has 13 residues. V was cut by 2 bases and J by 5 bases, with 10 bases left in between. Germline V gene lookup returns CDR1 SEHNR and CDR2 FQNEAQ (reference sequence). In nucleotides, the CDR3 is TGTGCCAGCAGCTTACCGGGACACAACGAGCAGTACTTC. Translation gives CASSLPGHNEQYF.

The chain links TRBV6-1 to TRBJ2-2, with 8 bases identical to TRBD2. Germline V gene data show CDR1 as MNHNS and CDR2 as SASEGT. This CDR3 is 14 amino acids long. The V and J ends lost 4 bases and 3 bases, in that order; junction bases with no gene match: 1. CDR3 in DNA: TGTGCCAGCAGTGCAGCGGGAGACACCGGGGAGCTGTTTTTT. This codes for CASSAAGDTGELFF.

The chain links TRBV5-4 to TRBJ2-7, with a weak D call TRBD1 (6 bases). V lost 1 base, J lost 3 bases, and 11 bases lay in between. The CDR3 spans 14 residues. Germline CDR1 SGHNT, CDR2 YYREEE (reference sequence). Here the CDR3 reads CASSLFGQNYEQYF. The CDR3 DNA reads TGTGCCAGCAGCTTGTTTGGACAGAACTACGAGCAGTACTTC.

This clone was counted at least ten times. This chain connects TRBV4-2 to TRBJ1-1, with D unclear. The CDR3 has 12 residues. With 0 bases removed from V and 7 bases from J, the gap between germline ends came to 6 bases. Germline loops: CDR1 LGHNA, CDR2 YNFKEQ. CDR3 loop: CASSQDDGEAFF. The CDR3, as DNA: TGTGCCAGCAGCCAAGACGACGGTGAAGCTTTCTTT.

This clone came up many times. V gene TRBV19 combines with J gene TRBJ2-7, with 8 bases identical to TRBD1. The germline CDR1 and CDR2 sequences are LNHDA and SQIVND (reference sequence). Trimming cost V 4 bases and J 6 bases; bases outside gene matches: 8. This CDR3 has 14 amino acids. CDR3 coding DNA: TGTGCCAGTAGTAGCGGACAGGGACTGCCCGAGCAGTACTTC. This encodes CASSSGQGLPEQYF.